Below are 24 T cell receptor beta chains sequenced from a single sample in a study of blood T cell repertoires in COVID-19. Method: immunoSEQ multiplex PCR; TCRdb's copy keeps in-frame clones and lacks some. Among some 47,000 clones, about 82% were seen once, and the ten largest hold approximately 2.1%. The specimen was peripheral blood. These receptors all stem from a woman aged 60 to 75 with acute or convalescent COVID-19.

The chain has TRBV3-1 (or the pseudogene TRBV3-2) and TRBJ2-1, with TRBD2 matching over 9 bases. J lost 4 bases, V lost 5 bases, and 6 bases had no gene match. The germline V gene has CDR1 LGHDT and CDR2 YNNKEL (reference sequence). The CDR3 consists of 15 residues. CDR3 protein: CASSARLADYNEQFF. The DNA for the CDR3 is TGTGCCAGCAGCGCCCGACTAGCGGATTACAATGAGCAGTTCTTC.

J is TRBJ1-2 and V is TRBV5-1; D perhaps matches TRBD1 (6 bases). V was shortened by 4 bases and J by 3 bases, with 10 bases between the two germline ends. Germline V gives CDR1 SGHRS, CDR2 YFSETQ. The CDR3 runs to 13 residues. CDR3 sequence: CASSRAGDYGYTF. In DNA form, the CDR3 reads TGCGCCAGCAGCCGAGCAGGGGACTATGGCTACACCTTC.

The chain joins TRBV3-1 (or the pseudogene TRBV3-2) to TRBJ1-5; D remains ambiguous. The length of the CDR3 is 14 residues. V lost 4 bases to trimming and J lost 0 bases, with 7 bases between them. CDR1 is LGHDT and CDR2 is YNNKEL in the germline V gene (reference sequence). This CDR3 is CASSPAVSNQPQHF. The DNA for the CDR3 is TGTGCCAGCAGCCCCGCGGTTAGCAATCAGCCCCAGCATTTT.

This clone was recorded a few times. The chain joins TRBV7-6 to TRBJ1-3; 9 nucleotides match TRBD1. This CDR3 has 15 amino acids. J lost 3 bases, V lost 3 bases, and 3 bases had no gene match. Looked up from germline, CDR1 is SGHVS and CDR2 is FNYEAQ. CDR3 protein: CASSLGQGYGNTIYF. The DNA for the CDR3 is TGTGCCAGCAGCTTGGGACAGGGTTATGGAAACACCATATATTTT.

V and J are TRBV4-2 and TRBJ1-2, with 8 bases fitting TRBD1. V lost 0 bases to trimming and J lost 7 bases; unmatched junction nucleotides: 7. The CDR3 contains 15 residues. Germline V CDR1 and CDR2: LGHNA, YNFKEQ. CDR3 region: CASSQEWTGRSGYTF. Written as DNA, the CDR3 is TGTGCCAGCAGCCAAGAATGGACAGGGCGGAGTGGCTACACCTTC.

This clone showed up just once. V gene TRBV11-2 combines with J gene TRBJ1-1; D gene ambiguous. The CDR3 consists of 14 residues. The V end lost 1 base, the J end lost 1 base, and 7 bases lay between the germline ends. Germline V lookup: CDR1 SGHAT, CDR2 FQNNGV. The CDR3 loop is CASSLATWNTEAFF. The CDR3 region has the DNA TGTGCCAGCAGCTTAGCGACATGGAACACTGAAGCTTTCTTT.

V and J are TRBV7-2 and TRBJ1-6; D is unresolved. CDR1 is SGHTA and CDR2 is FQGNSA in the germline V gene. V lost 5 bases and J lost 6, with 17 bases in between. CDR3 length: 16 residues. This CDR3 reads CASSPVANSGNSPLHF. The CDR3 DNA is TGTGCCAGCAGCCCTGTGGCGAACAGCGGTAATTCACCCCTCCACTTT.

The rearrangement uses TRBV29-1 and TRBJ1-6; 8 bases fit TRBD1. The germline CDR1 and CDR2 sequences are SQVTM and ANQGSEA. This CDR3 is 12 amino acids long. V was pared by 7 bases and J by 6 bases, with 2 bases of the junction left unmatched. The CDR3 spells CSAGQANSPLHF. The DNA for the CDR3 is TGCAGCGCGGGACAGGCTAATTCACCCCTCCACTTT.

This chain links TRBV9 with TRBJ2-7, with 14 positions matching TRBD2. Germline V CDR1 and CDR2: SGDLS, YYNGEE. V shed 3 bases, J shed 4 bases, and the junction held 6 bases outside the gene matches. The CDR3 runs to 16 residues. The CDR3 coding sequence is TGTGCCAGCAGCGAATCGCGGACTAGCGGGAGGTACGAGCAGTACTTC. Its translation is CASSESRTSGRYEQYF.

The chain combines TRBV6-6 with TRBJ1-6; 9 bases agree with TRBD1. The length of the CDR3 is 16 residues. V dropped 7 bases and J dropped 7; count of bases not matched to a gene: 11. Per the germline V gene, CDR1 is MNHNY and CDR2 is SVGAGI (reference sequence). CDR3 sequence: CASTEQGAWGNSPLHF. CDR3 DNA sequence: TGTGCCAGCACCGAACAGGGGGCCTGGGGGAATTCACCCCTCCACTTT.

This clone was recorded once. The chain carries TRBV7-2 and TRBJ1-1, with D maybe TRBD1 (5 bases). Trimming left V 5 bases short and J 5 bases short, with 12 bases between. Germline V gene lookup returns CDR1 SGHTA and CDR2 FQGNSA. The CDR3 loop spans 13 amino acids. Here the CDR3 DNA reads TGTGCCAGCAGCCTCTGGGGGGGGACTGAAGCTTTCTTT. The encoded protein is CASSLWGGTEAFF.

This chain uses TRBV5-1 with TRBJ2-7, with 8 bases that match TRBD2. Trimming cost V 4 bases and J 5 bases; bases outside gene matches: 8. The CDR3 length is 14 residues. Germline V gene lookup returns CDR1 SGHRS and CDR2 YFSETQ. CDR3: CASSNPSGSHEQYF. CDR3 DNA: TGCGCCAGCAGCAATCCCAGCGGGAGTCACGAGCAGTACTTC.

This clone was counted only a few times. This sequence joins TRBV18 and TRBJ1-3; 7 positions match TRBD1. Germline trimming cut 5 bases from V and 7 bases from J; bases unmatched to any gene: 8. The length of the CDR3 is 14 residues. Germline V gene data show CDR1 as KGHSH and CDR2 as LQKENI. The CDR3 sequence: CASSSDRVRNTIYF. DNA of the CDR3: TGTGCCAGCTCATCTGACAGGGTCAGGAACACCATATATTTT.

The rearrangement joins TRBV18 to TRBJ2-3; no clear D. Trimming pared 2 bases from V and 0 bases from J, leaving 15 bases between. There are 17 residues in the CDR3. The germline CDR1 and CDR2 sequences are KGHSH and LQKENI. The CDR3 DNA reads TGTGCCAGCTCACCAACCTCTACCACCGTAAGCACAGATACGCAGTATTTT. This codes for CASSPTSTTVSTDTQYF.

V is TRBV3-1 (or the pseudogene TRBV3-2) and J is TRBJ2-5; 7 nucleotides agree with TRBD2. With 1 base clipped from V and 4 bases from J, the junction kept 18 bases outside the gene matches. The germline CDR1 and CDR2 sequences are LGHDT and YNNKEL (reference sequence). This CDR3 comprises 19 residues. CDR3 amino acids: CASSQVHQFRGSSGETQYF. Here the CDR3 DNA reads TGTGCCAGCAGCCAAGTACATCAATTTCGCGGGAGTAGTGGAGAGACCCAGTACTTC.

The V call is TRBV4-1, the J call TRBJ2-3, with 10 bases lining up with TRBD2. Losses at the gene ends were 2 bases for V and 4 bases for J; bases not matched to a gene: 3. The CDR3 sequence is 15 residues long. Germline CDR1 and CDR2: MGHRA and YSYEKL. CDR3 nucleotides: TGCGCCAGCAGCCAACTCGGGACTAGCGCAGATACGCAGTATTTT. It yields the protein CASSQLGTSADTQYF.

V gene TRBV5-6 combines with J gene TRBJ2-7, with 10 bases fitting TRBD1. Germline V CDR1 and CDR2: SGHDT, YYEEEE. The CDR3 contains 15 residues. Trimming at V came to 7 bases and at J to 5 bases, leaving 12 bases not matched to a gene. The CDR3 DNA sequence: TGTGCCAGCGGAATTTTGGACAGGGGGTTCCACGAGCAGTACTTC. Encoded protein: CASGILDRGFHEQYF.

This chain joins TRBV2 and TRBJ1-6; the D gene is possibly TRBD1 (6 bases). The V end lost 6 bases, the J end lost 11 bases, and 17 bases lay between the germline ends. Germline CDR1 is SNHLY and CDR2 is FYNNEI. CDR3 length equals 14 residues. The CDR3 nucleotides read TGTGCCAGCAGGGAAATACAGGGTTCGGCACCCCTCCACTTT. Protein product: CASREIQGSAPLHF.

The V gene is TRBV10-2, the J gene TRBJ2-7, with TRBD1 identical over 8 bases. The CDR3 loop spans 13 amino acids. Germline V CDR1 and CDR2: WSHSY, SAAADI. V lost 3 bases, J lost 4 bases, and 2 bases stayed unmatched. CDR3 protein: CASSETGGYEQYF. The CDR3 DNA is TGCGCCAGCAGTGAAACAGGGGGTTACGAGCAGTACTTC.

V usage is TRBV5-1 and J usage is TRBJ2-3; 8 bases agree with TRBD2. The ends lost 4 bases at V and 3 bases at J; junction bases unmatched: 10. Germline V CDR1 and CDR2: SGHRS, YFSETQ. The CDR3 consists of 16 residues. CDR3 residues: CASSTGLVGGTDTQYF. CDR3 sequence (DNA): TGCGCCAGCAGCACGGGACTAGTCGGTGGGACAGATACGCAGTATTTT.

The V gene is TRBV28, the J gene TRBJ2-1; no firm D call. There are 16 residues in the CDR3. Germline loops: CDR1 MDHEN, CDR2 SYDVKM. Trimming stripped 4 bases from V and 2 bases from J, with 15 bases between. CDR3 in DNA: TGTGCCAGCAGTTCCCGTTCGGCTACAGCCTACAATGAGCAGTTCTTC. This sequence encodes CASSSRSATAYNEQFF.

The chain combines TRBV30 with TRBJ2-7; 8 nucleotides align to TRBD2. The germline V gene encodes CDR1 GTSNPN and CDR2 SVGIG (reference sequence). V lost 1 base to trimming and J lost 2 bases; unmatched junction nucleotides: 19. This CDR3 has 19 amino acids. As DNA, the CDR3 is TGTGCCTGGAGTGGTCTGCAGACGAGCGGGGGAATAGGACCCTACGAGCAGTACTTC. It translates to CAWSGLQTSGGIGPYEQYF.

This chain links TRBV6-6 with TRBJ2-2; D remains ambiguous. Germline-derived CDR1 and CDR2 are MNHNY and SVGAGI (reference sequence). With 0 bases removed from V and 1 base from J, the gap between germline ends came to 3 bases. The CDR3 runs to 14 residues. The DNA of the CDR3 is TGTGCCAGCAGTTACTCCCAGAACACCGGGGAGCTGTTTTTT. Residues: CASSYSQNTGELFF.

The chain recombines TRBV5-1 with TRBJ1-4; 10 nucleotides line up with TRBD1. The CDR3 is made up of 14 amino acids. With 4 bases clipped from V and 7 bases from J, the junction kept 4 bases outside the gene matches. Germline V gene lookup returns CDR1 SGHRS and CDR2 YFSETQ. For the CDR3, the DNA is TGCGCCAGCAGCAACGGACAGGGGGGTGAAAAACTGTTTTTT. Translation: CASSNGQGGEKLFF.